This T cell receptor beta chain was sequenced during a study of beta chain features in type 1 diabetes. Since all of the isolated RNA was reverse transcribed, expressed TCRB transcripts were what got sequenced. Profiling relied on immunoSEQ multiplex PCR, and the TCRdb table lists in-frame clones only, not all of them. The repertoire includes about 700,000 clones, 13% of them detected once, and around 0.022% sits in the top ten. General study points: Moderate but significant shortening of TCRB CDR3s was recorded in all four CD4+ subsets from Type 1 diabetes patients.

Purity above 95% was achieved in all sorted populations. V lost 4 bases to trimming and J lost 7 bases; unmatched junction nucleotides: 4. CDR1 and CDR2 from the germline V gene are KGHSH and LQKENI. CDR3 length: 14 residues. This clone has a handful of counts. Its antigen is not known. Sample: naive CD4+ T cells from blood. The J gene is TRBJ1-5, the V gene TRBV18; TRBD1 aligns across 10 bases. The clonotype comes from a man between 18 and 35 years old with type 1 diabetes. CDR3 coding DNA: TGTGCCAGCTCACGACAGGGGGCTGGACAGCCCCAGCATTTT. Encoded protein: CASSRQGAGQPQHF.